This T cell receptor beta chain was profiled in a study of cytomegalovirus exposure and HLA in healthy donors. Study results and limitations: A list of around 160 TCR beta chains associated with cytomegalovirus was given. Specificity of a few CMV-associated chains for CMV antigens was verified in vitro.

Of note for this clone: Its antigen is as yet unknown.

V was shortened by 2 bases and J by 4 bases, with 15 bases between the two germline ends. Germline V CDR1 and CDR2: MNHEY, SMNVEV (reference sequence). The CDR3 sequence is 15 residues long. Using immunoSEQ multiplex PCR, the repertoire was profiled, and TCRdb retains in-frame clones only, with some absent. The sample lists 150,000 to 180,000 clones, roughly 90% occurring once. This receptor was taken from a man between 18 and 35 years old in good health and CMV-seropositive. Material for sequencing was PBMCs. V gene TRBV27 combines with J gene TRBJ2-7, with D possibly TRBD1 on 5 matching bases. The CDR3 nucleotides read TGTGCCAGCAGTTTAAACCAGGGCCTACGTTACGAGCAGTACTTC. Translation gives CASSLNQGLRYEQYF.